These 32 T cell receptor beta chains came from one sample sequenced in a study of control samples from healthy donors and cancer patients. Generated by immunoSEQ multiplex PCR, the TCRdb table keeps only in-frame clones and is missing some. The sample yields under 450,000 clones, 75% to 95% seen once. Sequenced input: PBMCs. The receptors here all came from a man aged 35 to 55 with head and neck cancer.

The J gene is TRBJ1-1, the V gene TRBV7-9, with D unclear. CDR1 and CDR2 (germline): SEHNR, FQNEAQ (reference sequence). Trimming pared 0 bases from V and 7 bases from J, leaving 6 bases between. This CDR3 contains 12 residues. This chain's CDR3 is CASSLAALEAFF. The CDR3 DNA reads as TGTGCCAGCAGCTTAGCCGCACTTGAAGCTTTCTTT.

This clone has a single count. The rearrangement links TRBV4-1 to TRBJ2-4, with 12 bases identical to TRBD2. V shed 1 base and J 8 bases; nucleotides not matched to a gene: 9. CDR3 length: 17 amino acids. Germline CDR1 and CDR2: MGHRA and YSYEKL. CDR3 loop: CASSQGPLTSGSDIQYF. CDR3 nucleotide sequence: TGCGCCAGCAGCCAAGGCCCCCTGACTAGCGGGAGTGACATTCAGTACTTC.

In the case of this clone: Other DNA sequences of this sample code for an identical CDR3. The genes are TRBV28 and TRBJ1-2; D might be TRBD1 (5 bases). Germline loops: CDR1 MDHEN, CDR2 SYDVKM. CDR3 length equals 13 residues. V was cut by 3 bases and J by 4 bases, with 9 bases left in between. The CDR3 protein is CASSFRGVYGYTF. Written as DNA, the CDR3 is TGTGCCAGCAGTTTTAGGGGCGTCTATGGCTACACCTTC.

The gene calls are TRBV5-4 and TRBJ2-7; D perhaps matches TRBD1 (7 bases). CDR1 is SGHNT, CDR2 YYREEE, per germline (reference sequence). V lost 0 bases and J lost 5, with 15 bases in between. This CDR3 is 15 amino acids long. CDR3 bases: TGTGCCAGCAGCTTGGTTGGAGGGGGCTTCGACGAGCAGTACTTC. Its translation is CASSLVGGGFDEQYF.

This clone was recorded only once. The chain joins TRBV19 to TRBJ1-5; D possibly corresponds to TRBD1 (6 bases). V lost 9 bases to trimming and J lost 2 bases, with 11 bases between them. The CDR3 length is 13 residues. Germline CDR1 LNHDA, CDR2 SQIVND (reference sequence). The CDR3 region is CASDRTGNQPQHF. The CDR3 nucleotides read TGTGCCAGCGACAGGACGGGCAATCAGCCCCAGCATTTT.

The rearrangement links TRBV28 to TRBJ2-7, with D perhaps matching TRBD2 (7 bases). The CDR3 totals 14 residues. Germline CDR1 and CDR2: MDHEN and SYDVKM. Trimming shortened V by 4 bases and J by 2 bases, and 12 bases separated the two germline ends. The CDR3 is CASSSGGGTYEQYF. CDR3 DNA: TGTGCCAGCAGTTCGGGGGGCGGAACCTACGAGCAGTACTTC.

CDR3 protein: CASSQDPGRHNTGELFF. The CDR3 nucleotides are TGCGCCAGCAGCCAAGATCCGGGACGCCACAACACCGGGGAGCTGTTTTTT. The rearrangement uses TRBV4-3 and TRBJ2-2, with D perhaps matching TRBD1 or TRBD2 (5 bases each). This CDR3 contains 17 residues. The V end was cut by 0 bases, the J end by 2 bases, with 13 bases between. Germline CDR1 and CDR2: LGHNA and YSLEER.

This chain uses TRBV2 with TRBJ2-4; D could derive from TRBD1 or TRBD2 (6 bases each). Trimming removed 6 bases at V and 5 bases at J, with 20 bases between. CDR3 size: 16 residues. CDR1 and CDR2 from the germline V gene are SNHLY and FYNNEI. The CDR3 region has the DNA TGTGCCAGCAGGCCACCCAGGGGAGGAGCGCAAAACATTCAGTACTTC. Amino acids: CASRPPRGGAQNIQYF.

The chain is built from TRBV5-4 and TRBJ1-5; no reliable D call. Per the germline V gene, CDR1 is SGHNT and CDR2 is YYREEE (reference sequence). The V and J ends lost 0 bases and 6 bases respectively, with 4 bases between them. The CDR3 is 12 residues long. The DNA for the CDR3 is TGTGCCAGCAGCTTGGTTGGTCAGCCCCAGCATTTT. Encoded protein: CASSLVGQPQHF.

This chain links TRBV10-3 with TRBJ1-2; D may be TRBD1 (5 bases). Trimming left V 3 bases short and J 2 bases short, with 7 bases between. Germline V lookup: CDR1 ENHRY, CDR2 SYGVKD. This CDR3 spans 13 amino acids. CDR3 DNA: TGTGCCATCAGTGACGGGGGAAACTATGGCTACACCTTC. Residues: CAISDGGNYGYTF.

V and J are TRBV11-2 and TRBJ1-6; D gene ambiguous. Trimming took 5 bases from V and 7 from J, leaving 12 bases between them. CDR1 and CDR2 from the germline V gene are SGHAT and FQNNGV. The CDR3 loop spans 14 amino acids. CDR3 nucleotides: TGTGCCAGCAGCCCCAACGTGGGGAATTCACCCCTCCACTTT. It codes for CASSPNVGNSPLHF.

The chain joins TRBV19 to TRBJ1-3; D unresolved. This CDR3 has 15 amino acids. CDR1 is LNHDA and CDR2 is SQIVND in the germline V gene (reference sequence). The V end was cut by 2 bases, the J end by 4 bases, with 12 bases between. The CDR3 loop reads CASSITVAGGNTIYF. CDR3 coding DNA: TGTGCCAGTAGTATAACCGTGGCCGGCGGAAACACCATATATTTT.

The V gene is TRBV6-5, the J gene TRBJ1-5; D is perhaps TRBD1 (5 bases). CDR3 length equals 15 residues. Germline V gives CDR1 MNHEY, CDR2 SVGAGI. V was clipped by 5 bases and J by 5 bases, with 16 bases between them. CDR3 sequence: CASSQTGLMDQPQHF. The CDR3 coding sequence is TGTGCCAGCAGTCAAACGGGACTGATGGATCAGCCCCAGCATTTT.

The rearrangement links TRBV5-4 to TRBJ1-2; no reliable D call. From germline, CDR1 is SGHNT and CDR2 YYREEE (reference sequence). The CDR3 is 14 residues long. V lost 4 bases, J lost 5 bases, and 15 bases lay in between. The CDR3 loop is CASSNDGARYGYTF. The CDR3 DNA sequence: TGTGCCAGCAGCAACGACGGTGCCCGTTATGGCTACACCTTC. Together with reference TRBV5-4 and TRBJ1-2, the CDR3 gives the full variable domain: ETGVTQSPTHLIKTRGQQVTLRCSSQSGHNTVSWYQQALGQGPQFIFQYYREEENGRGNFPPRFSGLQFPNYSSELNVNALELDDSALYLCASSNDGARYGYTFGSGTRLTVV.

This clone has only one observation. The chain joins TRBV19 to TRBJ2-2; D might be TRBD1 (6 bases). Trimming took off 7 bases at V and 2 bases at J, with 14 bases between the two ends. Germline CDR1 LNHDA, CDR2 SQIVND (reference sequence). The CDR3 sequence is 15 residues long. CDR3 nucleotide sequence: TGTGCCAGTACCCCCTACAGGGTAAACACCGGGGAGCTGTTTTTT. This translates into CASTPYRVNTGELFF.

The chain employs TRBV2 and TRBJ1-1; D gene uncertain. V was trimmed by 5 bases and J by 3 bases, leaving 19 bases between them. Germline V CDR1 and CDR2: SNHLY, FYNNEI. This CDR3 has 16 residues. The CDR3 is CASSLLGGDFDTEAFF. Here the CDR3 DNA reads TGTGCCAGCAGTCTCCTGGGTGGGGATTTCGACACTGAAGCTTTCTTT.

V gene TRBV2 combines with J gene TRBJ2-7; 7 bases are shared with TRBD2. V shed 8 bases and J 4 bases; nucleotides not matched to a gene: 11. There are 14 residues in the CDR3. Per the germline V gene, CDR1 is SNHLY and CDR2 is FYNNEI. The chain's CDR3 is CASRGGNFYYEQYF. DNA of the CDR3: TGTGCCAGCCGGGGAGGGAACTTCTATTACGAGCAGTACTTC.

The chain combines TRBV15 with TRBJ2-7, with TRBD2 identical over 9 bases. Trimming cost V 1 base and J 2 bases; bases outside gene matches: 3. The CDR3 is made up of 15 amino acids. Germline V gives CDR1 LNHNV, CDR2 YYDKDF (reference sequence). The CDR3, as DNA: TGTGCCACCAGCAGAGCTAGCGGGGTTACCTACGAGCAGTACTTC. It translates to CATSRASGVTYEQYF.

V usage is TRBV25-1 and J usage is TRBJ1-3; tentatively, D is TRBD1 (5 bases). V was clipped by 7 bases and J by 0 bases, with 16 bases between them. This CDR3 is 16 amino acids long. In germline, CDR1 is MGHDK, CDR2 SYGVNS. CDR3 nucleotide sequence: TGTGCCAGCAACGGGCCAGGGCCTCGCTCTGGAAACACCATATATTTT. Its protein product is CASNGPGPRSGNTIYF.

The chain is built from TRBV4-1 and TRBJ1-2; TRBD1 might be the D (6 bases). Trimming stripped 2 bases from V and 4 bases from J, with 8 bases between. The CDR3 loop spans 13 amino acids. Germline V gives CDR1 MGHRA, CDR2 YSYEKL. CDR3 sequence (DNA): TGCGCCAGCAGCCAAAGGGGGGGCTATGGCTACACCTTC. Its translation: CASSQRGGYGYTF.

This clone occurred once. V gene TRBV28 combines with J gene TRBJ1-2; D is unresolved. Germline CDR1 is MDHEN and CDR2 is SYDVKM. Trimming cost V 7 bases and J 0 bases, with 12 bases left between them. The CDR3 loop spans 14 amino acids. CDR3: CASIPTPPNYGYTF. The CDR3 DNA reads TGTGCCAGCATCCCCACACCTCCTAACTATGGCTACACCTTC.

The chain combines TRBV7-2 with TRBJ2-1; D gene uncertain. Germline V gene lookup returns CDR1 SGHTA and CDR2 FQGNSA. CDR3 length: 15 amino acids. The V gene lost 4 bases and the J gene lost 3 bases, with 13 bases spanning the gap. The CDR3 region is CASSSGSFGYNEQFF. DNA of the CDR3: TGTGCCAGCAGCTCCGGGTCTTTCGGCTACAATGAGCAGTTCTTC.

The CDR3 loop is CASTRGNQPQHF. The CDR3 bases are TGTGCCAGTACCCGGGGTAATCAGCCCCAGCATTTT. The chain is built from TRBV19 and TRBJ1-5; D gene unclear. The V end lost 7 bases, the J end lost 4 bases, and 8 bases lay between the germline ends. The germline V gene has CDR1 LNHDA and CDR2 SQIVND (reference sequence). The CDR3 has 12 amino acids.

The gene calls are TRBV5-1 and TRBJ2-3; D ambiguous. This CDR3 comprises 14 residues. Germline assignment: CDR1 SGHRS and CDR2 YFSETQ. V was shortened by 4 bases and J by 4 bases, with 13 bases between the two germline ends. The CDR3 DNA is TGCGCCAGCAGCAACCCCGAGAGCGCAGATACGCAGTATTTT. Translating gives CASSNPESADTQYF.

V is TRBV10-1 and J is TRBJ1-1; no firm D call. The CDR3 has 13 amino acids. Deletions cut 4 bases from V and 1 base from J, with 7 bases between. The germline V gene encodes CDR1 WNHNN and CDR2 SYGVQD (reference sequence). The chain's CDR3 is CASSVTGNTEAFF. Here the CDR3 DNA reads TGCGCCAGCAGTGTAACGGGGAACACTGAAGCTTTCTTT.

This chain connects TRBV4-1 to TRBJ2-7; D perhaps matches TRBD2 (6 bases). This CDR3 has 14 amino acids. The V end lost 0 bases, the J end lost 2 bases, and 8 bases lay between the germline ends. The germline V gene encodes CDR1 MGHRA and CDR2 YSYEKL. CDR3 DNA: TGCGCCAGCAGCCAAGAGGGGGAGGCCTACGAGCAGTACTTC. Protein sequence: CASSQEGEAYEQYF.

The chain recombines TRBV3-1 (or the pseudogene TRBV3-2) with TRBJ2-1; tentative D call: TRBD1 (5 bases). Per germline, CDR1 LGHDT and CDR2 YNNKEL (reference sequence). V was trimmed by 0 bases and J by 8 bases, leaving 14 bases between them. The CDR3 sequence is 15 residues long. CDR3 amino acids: CASSQEYYRIHEQFF. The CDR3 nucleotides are TGTGCCAGCAGCCAAGAATATTACAGGATCCATGAGCAGTTCTTC.

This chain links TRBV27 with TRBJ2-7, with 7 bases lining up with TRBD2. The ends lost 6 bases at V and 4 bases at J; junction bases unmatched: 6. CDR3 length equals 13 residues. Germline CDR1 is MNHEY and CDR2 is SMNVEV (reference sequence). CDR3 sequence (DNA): TGTGCCAGCAGCCCCCCACTAGCGTACGAGCAGTACTTC. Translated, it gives CASSPPLAYEQYF.

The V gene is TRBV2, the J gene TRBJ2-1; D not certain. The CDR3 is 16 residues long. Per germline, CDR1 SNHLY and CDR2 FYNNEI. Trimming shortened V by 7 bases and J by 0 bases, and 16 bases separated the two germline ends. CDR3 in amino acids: CASTRTQASSYNEQFF. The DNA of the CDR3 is TGTGCCAGCACTAGGACGCAGGCTAGCTCCTACAATGAGCAGTTCTTC. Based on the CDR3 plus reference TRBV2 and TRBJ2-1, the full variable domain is EPEVTQTPSHQVTQMGQEVILRCVPISNHLYFYWYRQILGQKVEFLVSFYNNEISEKSEIFDDQFSVERPDGSNFTLKIRSTKLEDSAMYFCASTRTQASSYNEQFFGPGTRLTVL.

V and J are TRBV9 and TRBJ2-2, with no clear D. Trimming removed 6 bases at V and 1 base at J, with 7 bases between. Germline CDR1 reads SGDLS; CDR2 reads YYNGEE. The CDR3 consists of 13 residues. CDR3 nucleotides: TGTGCCAGCAACGAACAGAACACCGGGGAGCTGTTTTTT. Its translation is CASNEQNTGELFF.

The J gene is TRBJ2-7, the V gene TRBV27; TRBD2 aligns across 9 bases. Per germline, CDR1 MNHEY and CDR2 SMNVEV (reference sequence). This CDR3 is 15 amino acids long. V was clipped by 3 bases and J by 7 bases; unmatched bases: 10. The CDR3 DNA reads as TGTGCCAGCAGTTTGCTAGCGGGAAAATCGGGAGAGCAGTACTTC. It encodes CASSLLAGKSGEQYF.

In DNA form, the CDR3 reads TGTGCCAGTAGTAGGGAGATCCTGGACACTGAAGCTTTCTTT. Amino acids: CASSREILDTEAFF. The J gene is TRBJ1-1, the V gene TRBV19; D remains unclear. Germline V gives CDR1 LNHDA, CDR2 SQIVND (reference sequence). The germline V and J ends were trimmed by 4 bases and 3 bases, with 12 bases remaining between them. The length of the CDR3 is 14 residues.